This TCR beta chain was observed in a study of cytomegalovirus exposure and HLA in healthy donors. PCR used 60 Vbeta primers and 13 Jbeta primers. The repertoire was sequenced with immunoSEQ multiplex PCR; TCRdb's copy has only in-frame clones and lacks some. The repertoire holds roughly 230,000 clones, about 90% seen once, with about 1.7% in the top ten. General observations from the study: In a later analysis, TCR beta V- and J-gene trimming was associated with a missense DCLRE1C variant. Reportedly, TCR beta sequences accurately predicted HLA-A and HLA-B alleles in most subjects.

In the case of this clone: What it binds is not known.

The CDR3 has 15 residues. Germline CDR1 reads LNHDA; CDR2 reads SQIVND (reference sequence). V shed 3 bases and J 6 bases; nucleotides not matched to a gene: 7. Donors were ostensibly healthy at sampling, although undocumented immune exposures were probable. The sequencing sample was made of PBMCs. The receptor was derived from a girl aged 2-10 years in good health and CMV-seronegative. The chain has TRBV19 and TRBJ2-7; 11 positions agree with TRBD1. CDR3 bases: TGTGCCAGTAGTATCTCAGGGGGACAGGGGGGCGAGCAGTACTTC. Protein: CASSISGGQGGEQYF.